This entry lists 6 T cell receptor beta chains sequenced from one sample in a study of blood T cell repertoires in COVID-19 (dated by TCRdb to about 2020). Libraries were made using the immunoSEQ multiplex PCR assay. The clones in this table, taken by TCRdb from immuneACCESS, are in-frame only. Not every clone is retained; where verified, under half of the shortfall comes from an unresolved V gene, and the cause of the rest is unknown. This sample lists 70,000 to 85,000 clones; 80% to 90% were detected once. Less than 20% of the sample belongs to the ten largest clones. The sequenced material came from peripheral blood. These receptors were taken from a woman older than 75 with acute or convalescent COVID-19.

The rearrangement joins TRBV3-1 (or the pseudogene TRBV3-2) to TRBJ2-1, with D unclear. Germline-derived CDR1 and CDR2 are LGHDT and YNNKEL (reference sequence). CDR3 length equals 14 residues. V was pared by 5 bases and J by 0 bases, with 8 bases between. CDR3 residues: CASSAASSYNEQFF. The CDR3 DNA sequence: TGTGCCAGCAGCGCAGCGAGCTCCTACAATGAGCAGTTCTTC.

This chain joins TRBV4-3 and TRBJ1-5; no clear D gene. CDR3 length: 13 residues. CDR1 and CDR2 from the germline V gene are LGHNA and YSLEER. V was trimmed by 2 bases and J by 4 bases, leaving 6 bases between them. CDR3 protein: CASSQTQNQPQHF. Here the CDR3 DNA reads TGCGCCAGCAGCCAAACACAAAATCAGCCCCAGCATTTT.

The rearrangement joins TRBV11-2 to TRBJ2-2; perhaps TRBD1 as D (6 bases). The CDR3 extends over 18 amino acids. Per the germline V gene, CDR1 is SGHAT and CDR2 is FQNNGV. The germline V and J ends were trimmed by 2 bases and 6 bases, with 22 bases remaining between them. CDR3 in amino acids: CASSLREQGSSLAGELFF. The CDR3 nucleotides read TGTGCCAGCAGCTTAAGGGAGCAGGGGTCGAGTTTGGCCGGGGAGCTGTTTTTT.

V and J are TRBV19 and TRBJ1-4; D possibly corresponds to TRBD1 (5 bases). The CDR3 runs to 15 residues. The V and J ends lost 7 bases and 1 base respectively, with 13 bases between them. Germline V gene lookup returns CDR1 LNHDA and CDR2 SQIVND (reference sequence). CDR3 nucleotide sequence: TGTGCCAGTATGGTAGGGGTCCGAACTAATGAAAAACTGTTTTTT. Translating it yields CASMVGVRTNEKLFF.

The chain employs TRBV5-8 and TRBJ1-1; D call uncertain. The V and J ends lost 0 bases and 1 base respectively, with 7 bases between them. CDR3 length equals 14 residues. Germline lookup yields CDR1 SGHTS and CDR2 YDEGEE. The CDR3 protein is CASSLALWNTEAFF. The CDR3 DNA is TGTGCCAGCAGCTTGGCCCTTTGGAACACTGAAGCTTTCTTT.

The rearrangement links TRBV11-2 to TRBJ2-7; a possible D gene is TRBD2 (7 bases). The germline CDR1 and CDR2 sequences are SGHAT and FQNNGV. CDR3 length equals 14 residues. V was clipped by 5 bases and J by 3 bases, with 14 bases between them. The CDR3 region is CASSIRGEGYEQYF. The DNA for the CDR3 is TGTGCCAGCAGCATTAGGGGGGAGGGCTACGAGCAGTACTTC.